This entry is about one TCR beta chain. Its antigen has not been determined. The sequencing machine was an Illumina HiSeq 2000. TCR beta cDNA libraries were made by 5'RACE template switching that added a universal primer site and unique molecular identifiers. cDNA synthesis was primed from the TCR beta constant segment and was followed by two successive PCR amplification steps. The published analysis was carried out like this. Reads were demultiplexed and grouped by UMI with MIGEC, and clonotypes were assembled and quantified with MiTCR. Only TCR cDNA sequences supported by at least two reads were kept to exclude erroneous sequences. The tcR package was used for downstream repertoire analysis, and clonotypes were matched between fractions using CDR3 nucleotide sequence together with V segment. VDJmatch was used to annotate antigen specificity against VDJdb, with one amino acid substitution allowed in CDR3. TCRdb reprocessed the reads; each CDR3 protein sequence makes one entry, and DNA is unavailable. None of the V and J calls come from the authors' own analysis; TCRdb made them. The table held for this sample gives 500,000 or so distinct CDR3 sequences. The ten top clones hold approximately 3.5% of the sample.

From cysteine to phenylalanine, the CDR3 is 16 amino acids long. DNA is not recorded here. The germline V gene (reference sequence) yields DFQATT for CDR1 and SNEGSKA for CDR2. HCMV serostatus was determined by detecting HCMV-specific IgG in serum with a commercial ELISA kit. Ficoll density gradient centrifugation was used to isolate peripheral blood mononuclear cells from blood. The entry originates in a study of T cells expressing NK-cell markers (dated by TCRdb to between 2020 and 2021). The study in broad terms: Three sorted T-cell subsets (CD3+CD56+NKG2C+, CD3+CD56+NKG2C- and CD3+CD56-NKG2C+) from fewer than 10 donors had their TCR beta-chain repertoires profiled. Among the eight sequenced donors, only one was HCMV-seronegative, while the other seven were HCMV-seropositive. Randomly selected healthy volunteers, three men and five women, were used as the eight sequenced donors. Illumina HiSeq 2000/2500, MiSeq or NextSeq was used to sequence libraries as 2 x 150 bp reads. On the study overall, not on this receptor specifically: In more than 5 donors, the dominant CD3+CD56+NKG2C+ clonotypes were found to rank among the top 10 CD8+ clonotypes and to make up roughly 1.0-7.5% of CD8+ T cells. Those dominant clonotypes were again the most abundant among CD3+CD56-NKG2C+ cells in a handful of donors, at roughly 25-60.1%. Whether the expanded NKG2C-expressing T cell clones were specific for HCMV antigens remained unclear.

The chain links TRBV20-1 with TRBJ2-1; TCRdb designates TRBD2, a call that cannot be tested without DNA. This clonotype was sampled from a man aged 18 to 35 in good health. Donor details come from another sample of the same person, matched by shared clones. Sequencing used blood T cells: a sorted CD56 or NKG2C T cell subset, CD4+ or CD8+ T cells, or bulk PBMC T cells (not recorded which). The CDR3 reads CSASLLTSIRLGEQFF.